Below are 3 T cell receptor beta chains sequenced from a single sample in a study of patients and donors after allogeneic stem cell transplantation. Via MiXCR, TCRdb re-called the RT-PCR reads, giving one row per CDR3 protein. The sample holds tens of thousands of distinct CDR3 sequences, more than 35% seen once. The source material was blood, either unsorted or a sorted T cell fraction (not recorded which). All receptors derive from a human donor who was either an allogeneic HSCT recipient or a stem cell or donor lymphocyte infusion donor (not recorded which). It is not recorded whose cells these are; they may come from a transplant donor.

This sequence joins TRBV20-1 and TRBJ1-6; D is possibly TRBD1 (5 bases). This CDR3 has 14 residues. The germline V and J ends were trimmed by 5 bases and 0 bases, with 8 bases remaining between them. Germline V gene sequence: CDR1 DFQATT, CDR2 SNEGSKA (reference sequence). The CDR3 DNA reads TGCAGTGCTGCAGGGAGCTCCTATAATTCACCCCTCCACTTT. This gives the protein CSAAGSSYNSPLHF.

The chain couples TRBV6-2 or TRBV6-3 to TRBJ2-2, with a weak D call TRBD2 (5 bases). V dropped 6 bases and J dropped 7 bases, with 15 bases sitting between them. Germline lookup yields CDR1 MNHEY and CDR2 SVGEGT. This CDR3 has 14 amino acids. In DNA, the CDR3 is TGTGCCAGCAGCCTGGACTCATTCAGCGGGGAGCTGTTTTTT. Amino acids: CASSLDSFSGELFF.

Note on this clonotype: One end of the junction is discordant with germline, which a read error may explain. V is TRBV3-1 and J is TRBJ1-2; 10 bases are shared with TRBD1. This CDR3 is 16 amino acids long. Germline V gives CDR1 LGHDT, CDR2 YNNKEL (reference sequence). CDR3 sequence (DNA): TGTGCCAGCAGCCCTAGGACAGGGGGTTGGTCGAATGGCTACCCCTTC. Translation: CASSPRTGGWSNGYPF.